The 10 T cell receptor beta chains below all came from one sample that was sequenced in a study of radiotherapy plus CTLA-4 blockade in lung cancer (dated by TCRdb to the late 2010s). Library construction relied on the immunoSEQ multiplex PCR assay. Imported from immuneACCESS, the table was reduced by TCRdb to in-frame sequences with V and J called. These copies leave out some clones; in studies compared against another copy, an unresolved V gene accounts for under half, and the cause of the remainder is not known. The sample contains about 49,000 clones, 70% to 90% of them found a single time. Around 30% of the sample rests with the top ten. Material: peripheral blood, obtained from a patient treated with radiotherapy plus ipilimumab. Receptors were obtained from a human donor with non-small cell lung cancer whose response to radiotherapy plus ipilimumab could not be evaluated.

The chain recombines TRBV5-4 with TRBJ2-3, with 8 nucleotides matching TRBD1. Germline CDR1 and CDR2: SGHNT and YYREEE (reference sequence). The CDR3 sequence is 16 residues long. V gave up 3 bases and J gave up 4 bases; unmatched junction bases: 10. CDR3 coding DNA: TGTGCCAGCAGCTCGGCCGTCAGGGGGCGCCCAGATACGCAGTATTTT. Amino acids: CASSSAVRGRPDTQYF.

The gene calls are TRBV28 and TRBJ1-3, with 7 positions matching TRBD1. The trim removed 4 bases at V and 0 bases at J, leaving 6 bases unmatched. Germline CDR1 reads MDHEN; CDR2 reads SYDVKM. The CDR3 is made up of 16 amino acids. The CDR3 DNA sequence: TGTGCCAGCAGTTCCTCGGACAGGAGCTCTGGAAACACCATATATTTT. It codes for CASSSSDRSSGNTIYF.

The table lists this clone with a few counts. The chain combines TRBV11-3 with TRBJ2-3; 9 bases align to TRBD1. The CDR3 is 18 residues long. Germline values: CDR1 SGHNT, CDR2 YENEEA. Trimming removed 5 bases from V and 1 base from J; junction bases left unmatched: 13. In nucleotides, the CDR3 is TGTGCCAGCAGCCCGGGACAGGGAACTCCAAAGGGCACAGATACGCAGTATTTT. Protein product: CASSPGQGTPKGTDTQYF.

The V call is TRBV6-5, the J call TRBJ2-7; 7 positions agree with TRBD1. With 6 bases clipped from V and 4 bases from J, the junction kept 9 bases outside the gene matches. Germline V lookup: CDR1 MNHEY, CDR2 SVGAGI. The CDR3 runs 14 residues. The CDR3 region is CASSNTGDRYEQYF. The CDR3, as DNA: TGTGCCAGCAGCAATACAGGGGATAGATACGAGCAGTACTTC.

The V call is TRBV4-3, the J call TRBJ1-1, with 10 bases aligning to TRBD1. The CDR3 extends over 18 amino acids. The ends lost 1 base at V and 4 bases at J; junction bases unmatched: 12. Per germline, CDR1 LGHNA and CDR2 YSLEER. CDR3 sequence: CASSQAAYGTGVLTEAFF. The DNA of the CDR3 is TGCGCCAGCAGCCAAGCAGCTTACGGGACAGGGGTCCTCACTGAAGCTTTCTTT.

Note on this clone: Distinct nucleotide sequences in the sample also encode this CDR3. This chain joins TRBV28 and TRBJ1-5; D might be TRBD1 (6 bases). V lost 3 bases and J lost 7, with 16 bases in between. In germline, CDR1 is MDHEN, CDR2 SYDVKM. The CDR3 runs 15 residues. The DNA for the CDR3 is TGTGCCAGCAGTTTGGGGCAGGGGTTTAGGCAGCCCCAGCATTTT. Protein sequence: CASSLGQGFRQPQHF.

The gene calls are TRBV29-1 and TRBJ2-3; TRBD2 agrees at 7 bases. CDR3 length: 14 residues. Germline V gene lookup returns CDR1 SQVTM and CDR2 ANQGSEA. V lost 5 bases to trimming and J lost 5 bases; unmatched junction nucleotides: 10. This CDR3 is CSVSSLAVGDTQYF. The DNA of the CDR3 is TGCAGCGTTAGTAGTCTAGCGGTGGGAGATACGCAGTATTTT.

This chain links TRBV28 with TRBJ1-5, with 8 bases identical to TRBD1. The trim removed 11 bases at V and 1 base at J, leaving 10 bases unmatched. The CDR3 covers 15 residues. The germline V gene has CDR1 MDHEN and CDR2 SYDVKM. CDR3 amino acids: CAGSIGQGSNQPQHF. The DNA of the CDR3 is TGTGCCGGATCGATAGGACAGGGCAGCAATCAGCCCCAGCATTTT. Supplemented by reference TRBV28 and TRBJ1-5, the full variable domain reads DVKVTQSSRYLVKRTGEKVFLECVQDMDHENMFWYRQDPGLGLRLIYFSYDVKMKEKGDIPEGYSVSREKKERFSLILESASTNQTSMYLCAGSIGQGSNQPQHFGDGTRLSIL.

The V gene is TRBV10-3, the J gene TRBJ2-2; 11 positions agree with TRBD1. CDR1 and CDR2 from the germline V gene are ENHRY and SYGVKD. V dropped 8 bases and J dropped 2; count of bases not matched to a gene: 7. CDR3 length equals 16 residues. The DNA for the CDR3 is TGTGCCATCCGTCCGGACAGGGGGCTAAACACCGGGGAGCTGTTTTTT. Amino acids: CAIRPDRGLNTGELFF.

The V and J genes are TRBV28 and TRBJ1-4, with 7 nucleotides matching TRBD1. Germline CDR1 and CDR2: MDHEN and SYDVKM. With V trimmed by 3 bases and J by 6 bases, 10 bases remained unmatched. The CDR3 contains 16 residues. The CDR3 nucleotides are TGTGCCAGCAGTTTGCTACACAGGGGTGCAGATGAAAAACTGTTTTTT. Translated: CASSLLHRGADEKLFF. Combining the CDR3 with reference TRBV28 and TRBJ1-4 gives the whole variable domain DVKVTQSSRYLVKRTGEKVFLECVQDMDHENMFWYRQDPGLGLRLIYFSYDVKMKEKGDIPEGYSVSREKKERFSLILESASTNQTSMYLCASSLLHRGADEKLFFGSGTQLSVL.